The 2 T cell receptor beta chains below come from one sample, sequenced in a study of shared clonotypes between healthy human individuals. This table comes from immunoSEQ multiplex PCR, and its TCRdb copy is limited to in-frame clones, with some not included. This table has a few million clones, 90% to 97% appearing once. Sequencing input: naive CD4+ T cells sorted from blood. Subset reported: CD45RA+ positively selected. The receptors were sampled from a young man in good health.

The chain recombines TRBV28 with TRBJ2-1; 11 bases match TRBD2. There are 15 residues in the CDR3. Germline V gives CDR1 MDHEN, CDR2 SYDVKM. The V segment lost 5 bases and the J segment 6 bases; nucleotides outside the gene matches: 6. CDR3 sequence: CASSIPGLAVNEQFF. The CDR3 coding sequence is TGTGCCAGCAGTATACCGGGACTAGCGGTCAATGAGCAGTTCTTC.

The chain couples TRBV18 to TRBJ1-1; the D is unclear. There are 14 residues in the CDR3. From germline, CDR1 is KGHSH and CDR2 LQKENI. V was pared by 5 bases and J by 0 bases, with 10 bases between. CDR3 protein: CASSETKLNTEAFF. In DNA, the CDR3 is TGTGCCAGCTCAGAGACCAAGTTGAACACTGAAGCTTTCTTT.